The 11 T cell receptor beta chains in this list originate from one sample, sequenced in a study of shared clonotypes between healthy human individuals (dated by TCRdb to the early 2020s). Preparation of the library involved the immunoSEQ multiplex PCR assay. In its TCRdb copy, this immuneACCESS table keeps in-frame sequences only and misses some clones. Where compared with another copy, unresolved V genes explain less than half of these, and the others have no known cause. This sample is represented by fewer than 600,000 clones; roughly four fifths of them were singletons. Around 11% of the sample goes to the ten largest clones. Input material: PBMCs. The receptor source for this set is a woman in her thirties or forties in good health. Some clones in this sample may be carry-over from other donors' samples.

This chain joins TRBV7-9 and TRBJ2-1; D may correspond to TRBD1 or TRBD2 (5 bases each). The germline V gene encodes CDR1 SEHNR and CDR2 FQNEAQ (reference sequence). The CDR3 is 15 amino acids. The V end was cut by 7 bases, the J end by 0 bases, with 13 bases between. The CDR3 sequence is CASNGGAVSYNEQFF. CDR3 nucleotides: TGTGCCAGCAATGGGGGAGCGGTCTCCTACAATGAGCAGTTCTTC.

V and J are TRBV15 and TRBJ1-5, with D perhaps matching TRBD1 (5 bases). The ends were cut back, 0 bases at V and 3 bases at J, with 9 bases in the middle. The CDR3 covers 15 residues. CDR1 and CDR2 from the germline V gene are LNHNV and YYDKDF (reference sequence). CDR3 protein: CATSRDWGNNQPQHF. DNA for the CDR3: TGTGCCACCAGCAGAGATTGGGGGAACAATCAGCCCCAGCATTTT.

The chain couples TRBV25-1 to TRBJ2-5, with D maybe TRBD2 (6 bases). Trimming removed 3 bases from V and 0 bases from J, with 17 bases in between. Germline V gene sequence: CDR1 MGHDK, CDR2 SYGVNS. This CDR3 contains 17 residues. As DNA, the CDR3 is TGTGCCAGCAGTGATTCCGGGAGATCCTGGTACCAAGAGACCCAGTACTTC. It translates to CASSDSGRSWYQETQYF.

The J gene is TRBJ2-1, the V gene TRBV15, with D possibly matching TRBD2 (6 bases). Deletions cut 3 bases from V and 4 bases from J, with 10 bases between. Germline CDR1 LNHNV, CDR2 YYDKDF (reference sequence). This CDR3 contains 14 residues. CDR3 nucleotides: TGTGCCACCAGCAGGGCGGGGAGATACAATGAGCAGTTCTTC. Translation gives CATSRAGRYNEQFF.

The chain recombines TRBV10-3 with TRBJ2-7; TRBD1 or TRBD2 may be the D gene (7 bases each). The germline V gene encodes CDR1 ENHRY and CDR2 SYGVKD. Trimming shortened V by 2 bases and J by 3 bases, and 14 bases separated the two germline ends. This CDR3 comprises 15 residues. The CDR3 DNA is TGTGCCATCAGTGAGCAGGGAGGGGGCGGCTACGAGCAGTACTTC. It codes for CAISEQGGGGYEQYF.

This clone was detected many times. This clone may be a read error of a much larger clone one base away. The V and J genes are TRBV6-1 and TRBJ1-1; 7 bases are shared with TRBD1. Trimming took 1 base from V and 8 from J; bases not matched to a gene: 7. The CDR3 covers 14 residues. Germline CDR1 MNHNS, CDR2 SASEGT. The CDR3, as DNA: TGTGCCAGCAGTGAAGGGGAGGGGACAGCGGAAGCTTTCTTT. Its protein product is CASSEGEGTAEAFF.

The sample holds a few counts of this clone. The chain is built from TRBV6-6 and TRBJ1-3; D remains ambiguous. Trimming took 6 bases from V and 6 from J, leaving 12 bases between them. Germline V gene data show CDR1 as MNHNY and CDR2 as SVGAGI (reference sequence). CDR3 length equals 13 residues. The CDR3 sequence is CASRDRAANTIYF. DNA of the CDR3: TGTGCCAGCAGGGACCGGGCAGCAAACACCATATATTTT.

In this sample, this clone turned up once. The chain links TRBV21-1 to TRBJ2-1; the table assigns TRBD1, which was not confirmed against the DNA. TRBV21-1 is a pseudogene segment. This CDR3 has 17 amino acids. The CDR3 here is CASSPIRTGASYNEQFF. CDR3 DNA: TGTGCCAGCAGCCCCATCAGGACAGGCGCTTCCTACAATGAGCAGTTCTTC.

The CDR3 DNA is TGTGCCAGCAGCAGGACAGGGGGAGAGACCCAGTACTTC. It is translated as CASSRTGGETQYF. The V call is TRBV5-4, the J call TRBJ2-5; 10 bases align to TRBD1. V lost 4 bases and J lost 4; bases outside the gene matches: 1. The CDR3 length is 13 residues. Germline CDR1 is SGHNT and CDR2 is YYREEE (reference sequence).

The chain joins TRBV4-2 to TRBJ2-7, with D tentatively TRBD1 or TRBD2 (5 bases each). The CDR3 has 15 residues. Trimming stripped 4 bases from V and 4 bases from J, with 17 bases between. CDR1 LGHNA and CDR2 YNFKEQ come from the germline V gene. CDR3 in DNA: TGTGCCAGCAGCCGCGAAGTGGGACCCTATTACGAGCAGTACTTC. As protein: CASSREVGPYYEQYF.

J is TRBJ1-1 and V is TRBV11-2; the D gene is possibly TRBD1 (5 bases). Per the germline V gene, CDR1 is SGHAT and CDR2 is FQNNGV. Trimming shortened V by 0 bases and J by 0 bases, and 8 bases separated the two germline ends. The CDR3 is 15 amino acids. The CDR3 sequence: CASSLDQGLNTEAFF. Here the CDR3 DNA reads TGTGCCAGCAGCTTAGATCAGGGCCTGAACACTGAAGCTTTCTTT. The full variable domain, completed using reference TRBV11-2 and TRBJ1-1, is EAGVAQSPRYKIIEKRQSVAFWCNPISGHATLYWYQQILGQGPKLLIQFQNNGVVDDSQLPKDRFSAERLKGVDSTLKIQPAKLEDSAVYLCASSLDQGLNTEAFFGQGTRLTVV.